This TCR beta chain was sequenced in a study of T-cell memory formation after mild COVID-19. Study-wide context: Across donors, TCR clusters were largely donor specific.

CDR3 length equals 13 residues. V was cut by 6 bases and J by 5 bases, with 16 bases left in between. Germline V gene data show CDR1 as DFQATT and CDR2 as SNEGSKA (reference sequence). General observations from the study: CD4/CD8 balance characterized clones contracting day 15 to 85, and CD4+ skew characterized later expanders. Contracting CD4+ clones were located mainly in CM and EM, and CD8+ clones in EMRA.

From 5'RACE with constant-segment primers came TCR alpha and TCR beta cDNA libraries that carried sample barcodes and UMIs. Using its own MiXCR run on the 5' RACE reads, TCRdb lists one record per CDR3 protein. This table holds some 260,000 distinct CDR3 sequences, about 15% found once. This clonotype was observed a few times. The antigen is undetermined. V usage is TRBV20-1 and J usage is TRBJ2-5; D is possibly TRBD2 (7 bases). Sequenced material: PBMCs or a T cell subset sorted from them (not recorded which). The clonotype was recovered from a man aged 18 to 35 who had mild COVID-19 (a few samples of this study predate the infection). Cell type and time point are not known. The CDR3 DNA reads TGCAGTGCCGTCGAGGGGGGGAAGGAGACCCAGTACTTC. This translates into CSAVEGGKETQYF.